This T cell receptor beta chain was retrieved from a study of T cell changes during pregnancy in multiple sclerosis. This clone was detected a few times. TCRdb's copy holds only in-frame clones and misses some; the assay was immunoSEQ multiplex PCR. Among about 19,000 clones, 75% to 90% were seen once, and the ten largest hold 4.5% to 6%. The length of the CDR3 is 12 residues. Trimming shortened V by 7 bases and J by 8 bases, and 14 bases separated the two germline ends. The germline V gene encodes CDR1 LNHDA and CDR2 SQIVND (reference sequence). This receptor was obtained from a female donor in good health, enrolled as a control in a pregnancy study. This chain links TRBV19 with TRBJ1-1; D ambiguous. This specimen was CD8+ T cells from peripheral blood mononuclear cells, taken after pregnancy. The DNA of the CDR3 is TGTGCCAGTACCGCGGGTTGGCCAGAAGCTTTCTTT. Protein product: CASTAGWPEAFF.